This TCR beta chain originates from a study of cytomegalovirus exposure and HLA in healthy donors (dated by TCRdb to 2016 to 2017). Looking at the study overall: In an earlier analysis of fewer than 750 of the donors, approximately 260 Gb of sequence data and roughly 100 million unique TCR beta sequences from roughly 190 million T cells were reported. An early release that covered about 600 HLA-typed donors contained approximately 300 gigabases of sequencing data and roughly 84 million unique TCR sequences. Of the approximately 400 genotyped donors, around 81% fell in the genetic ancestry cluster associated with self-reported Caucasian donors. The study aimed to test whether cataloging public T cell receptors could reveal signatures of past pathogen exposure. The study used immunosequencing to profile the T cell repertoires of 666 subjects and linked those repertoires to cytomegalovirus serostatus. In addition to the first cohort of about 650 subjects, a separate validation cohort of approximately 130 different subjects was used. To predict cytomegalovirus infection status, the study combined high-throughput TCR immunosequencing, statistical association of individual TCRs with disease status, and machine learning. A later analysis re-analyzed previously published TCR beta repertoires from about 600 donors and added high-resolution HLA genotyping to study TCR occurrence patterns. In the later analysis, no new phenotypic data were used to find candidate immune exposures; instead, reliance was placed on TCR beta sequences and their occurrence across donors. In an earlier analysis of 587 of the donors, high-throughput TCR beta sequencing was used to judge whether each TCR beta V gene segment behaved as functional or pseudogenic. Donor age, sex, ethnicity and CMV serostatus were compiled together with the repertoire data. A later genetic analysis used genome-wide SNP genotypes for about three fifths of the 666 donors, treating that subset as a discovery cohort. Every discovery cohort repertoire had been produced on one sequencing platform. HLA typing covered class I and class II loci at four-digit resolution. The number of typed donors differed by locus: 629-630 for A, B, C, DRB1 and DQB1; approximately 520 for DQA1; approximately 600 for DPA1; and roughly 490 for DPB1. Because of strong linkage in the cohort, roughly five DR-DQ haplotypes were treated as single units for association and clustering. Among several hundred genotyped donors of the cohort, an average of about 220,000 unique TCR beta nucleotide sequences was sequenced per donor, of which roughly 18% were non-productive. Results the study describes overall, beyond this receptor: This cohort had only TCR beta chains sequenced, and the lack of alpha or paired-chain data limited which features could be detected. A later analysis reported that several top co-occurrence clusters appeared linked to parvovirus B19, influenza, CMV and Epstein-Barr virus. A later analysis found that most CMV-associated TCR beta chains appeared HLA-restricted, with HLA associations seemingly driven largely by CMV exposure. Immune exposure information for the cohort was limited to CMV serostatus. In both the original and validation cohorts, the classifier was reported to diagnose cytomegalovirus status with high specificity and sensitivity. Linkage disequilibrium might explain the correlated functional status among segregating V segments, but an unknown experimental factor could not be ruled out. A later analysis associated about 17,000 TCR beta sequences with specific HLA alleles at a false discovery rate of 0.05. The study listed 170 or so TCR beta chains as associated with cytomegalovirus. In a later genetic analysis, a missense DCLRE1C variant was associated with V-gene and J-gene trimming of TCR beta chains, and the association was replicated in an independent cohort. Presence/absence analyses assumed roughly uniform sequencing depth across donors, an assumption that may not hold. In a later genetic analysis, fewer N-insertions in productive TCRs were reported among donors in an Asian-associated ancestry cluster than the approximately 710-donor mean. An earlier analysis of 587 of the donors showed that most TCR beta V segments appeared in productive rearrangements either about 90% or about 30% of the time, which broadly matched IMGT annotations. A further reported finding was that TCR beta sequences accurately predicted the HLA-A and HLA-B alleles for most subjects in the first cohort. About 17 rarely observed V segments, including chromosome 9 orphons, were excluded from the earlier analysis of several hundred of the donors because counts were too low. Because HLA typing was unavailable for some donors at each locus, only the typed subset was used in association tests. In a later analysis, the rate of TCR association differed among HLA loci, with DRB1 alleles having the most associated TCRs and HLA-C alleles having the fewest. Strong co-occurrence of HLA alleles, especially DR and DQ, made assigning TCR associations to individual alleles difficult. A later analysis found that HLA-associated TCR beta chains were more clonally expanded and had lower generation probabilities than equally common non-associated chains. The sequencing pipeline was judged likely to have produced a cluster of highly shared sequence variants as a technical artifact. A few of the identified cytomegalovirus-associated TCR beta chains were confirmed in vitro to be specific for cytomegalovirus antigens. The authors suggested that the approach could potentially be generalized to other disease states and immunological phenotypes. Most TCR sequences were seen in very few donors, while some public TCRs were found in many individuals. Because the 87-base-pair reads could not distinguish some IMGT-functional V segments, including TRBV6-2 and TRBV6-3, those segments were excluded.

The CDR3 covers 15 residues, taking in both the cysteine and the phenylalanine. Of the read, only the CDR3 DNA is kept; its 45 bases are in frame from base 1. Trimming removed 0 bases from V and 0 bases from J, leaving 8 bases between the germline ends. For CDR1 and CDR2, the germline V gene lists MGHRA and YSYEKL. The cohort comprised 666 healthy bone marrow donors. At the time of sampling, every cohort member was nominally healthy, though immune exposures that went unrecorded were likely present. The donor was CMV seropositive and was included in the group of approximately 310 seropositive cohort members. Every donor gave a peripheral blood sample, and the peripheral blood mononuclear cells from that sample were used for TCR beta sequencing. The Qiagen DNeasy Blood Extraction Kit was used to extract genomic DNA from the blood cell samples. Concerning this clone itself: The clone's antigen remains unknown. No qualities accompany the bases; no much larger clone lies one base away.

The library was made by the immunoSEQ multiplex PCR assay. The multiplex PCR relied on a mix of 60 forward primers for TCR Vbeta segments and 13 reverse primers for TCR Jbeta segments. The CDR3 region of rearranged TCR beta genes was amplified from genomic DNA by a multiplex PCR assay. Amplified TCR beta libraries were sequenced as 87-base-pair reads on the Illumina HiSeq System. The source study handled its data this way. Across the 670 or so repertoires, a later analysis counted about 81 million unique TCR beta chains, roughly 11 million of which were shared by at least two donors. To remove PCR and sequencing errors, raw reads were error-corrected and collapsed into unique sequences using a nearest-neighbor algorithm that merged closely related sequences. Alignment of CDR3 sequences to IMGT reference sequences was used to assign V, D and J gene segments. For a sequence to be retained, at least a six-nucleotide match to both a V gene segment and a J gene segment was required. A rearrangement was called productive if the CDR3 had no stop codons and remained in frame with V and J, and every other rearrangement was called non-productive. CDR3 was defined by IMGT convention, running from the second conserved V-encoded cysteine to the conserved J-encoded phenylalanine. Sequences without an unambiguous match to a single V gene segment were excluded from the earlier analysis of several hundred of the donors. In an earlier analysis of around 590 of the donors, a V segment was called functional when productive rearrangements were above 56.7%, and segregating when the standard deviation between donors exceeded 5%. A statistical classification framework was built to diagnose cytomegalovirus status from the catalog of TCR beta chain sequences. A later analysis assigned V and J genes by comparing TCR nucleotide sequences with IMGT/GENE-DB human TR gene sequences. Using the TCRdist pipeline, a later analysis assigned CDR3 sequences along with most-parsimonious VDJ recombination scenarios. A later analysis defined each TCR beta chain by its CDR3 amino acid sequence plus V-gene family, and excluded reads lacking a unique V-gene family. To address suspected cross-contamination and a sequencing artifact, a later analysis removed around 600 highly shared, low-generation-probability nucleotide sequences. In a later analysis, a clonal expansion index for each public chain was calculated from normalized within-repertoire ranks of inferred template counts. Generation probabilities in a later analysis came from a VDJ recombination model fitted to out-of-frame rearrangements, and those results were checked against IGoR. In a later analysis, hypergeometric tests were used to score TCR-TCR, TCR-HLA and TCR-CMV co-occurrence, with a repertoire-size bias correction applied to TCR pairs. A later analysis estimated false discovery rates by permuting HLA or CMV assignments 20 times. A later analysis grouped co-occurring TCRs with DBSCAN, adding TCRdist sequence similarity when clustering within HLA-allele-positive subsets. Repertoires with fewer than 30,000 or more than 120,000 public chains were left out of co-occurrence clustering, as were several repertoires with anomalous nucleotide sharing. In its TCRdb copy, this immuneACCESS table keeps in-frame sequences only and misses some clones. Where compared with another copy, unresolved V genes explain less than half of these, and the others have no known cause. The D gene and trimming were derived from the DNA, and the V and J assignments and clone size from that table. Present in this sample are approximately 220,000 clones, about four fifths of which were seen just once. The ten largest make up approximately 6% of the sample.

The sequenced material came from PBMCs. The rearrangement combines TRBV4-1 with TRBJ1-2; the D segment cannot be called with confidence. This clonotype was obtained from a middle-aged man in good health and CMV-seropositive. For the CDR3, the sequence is CASSQDNNPNYGYTF. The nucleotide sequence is TGCGCCAGCAGCCAAGATAACAACCCTAACTATGGCTACACCTTC.